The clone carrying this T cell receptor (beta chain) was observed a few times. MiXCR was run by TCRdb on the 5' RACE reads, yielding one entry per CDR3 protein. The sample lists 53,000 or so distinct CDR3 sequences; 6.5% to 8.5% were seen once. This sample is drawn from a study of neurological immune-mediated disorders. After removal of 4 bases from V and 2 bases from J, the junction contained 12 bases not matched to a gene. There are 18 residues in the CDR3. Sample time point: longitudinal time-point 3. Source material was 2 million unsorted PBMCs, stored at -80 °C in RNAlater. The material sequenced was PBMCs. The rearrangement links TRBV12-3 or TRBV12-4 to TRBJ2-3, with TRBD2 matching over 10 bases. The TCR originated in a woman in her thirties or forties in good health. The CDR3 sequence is CASSSPSGGLSLTDTQYF. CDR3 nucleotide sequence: TGTGCCAGCAGTTCACCTAGCGGGGGTTTGTCCCTCACAGATACGCAGTATTTT.